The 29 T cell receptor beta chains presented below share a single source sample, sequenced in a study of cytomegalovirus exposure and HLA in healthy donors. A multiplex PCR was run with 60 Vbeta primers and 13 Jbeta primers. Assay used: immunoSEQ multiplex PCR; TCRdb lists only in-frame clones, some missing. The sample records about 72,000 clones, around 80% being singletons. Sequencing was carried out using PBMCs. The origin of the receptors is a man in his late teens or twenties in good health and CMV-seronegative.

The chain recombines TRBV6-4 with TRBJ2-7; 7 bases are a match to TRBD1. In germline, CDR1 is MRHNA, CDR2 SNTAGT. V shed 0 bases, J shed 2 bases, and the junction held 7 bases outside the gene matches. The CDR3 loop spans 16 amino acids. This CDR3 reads CASSDSLLQGTYEQYF. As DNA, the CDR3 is TGTGCCAGCAGTGACTCGTTGTTACAGGGGACCTACGAGCAGTACTTC.

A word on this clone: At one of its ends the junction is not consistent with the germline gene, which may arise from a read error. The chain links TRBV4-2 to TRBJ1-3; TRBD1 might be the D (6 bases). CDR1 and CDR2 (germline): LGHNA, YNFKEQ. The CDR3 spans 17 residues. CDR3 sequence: CASSQDRGGHSGNIIYF. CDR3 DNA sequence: TGTGCCAGCAGCCAAGATCGGGGGGGCCACTCTGGAAACATCATATATTTT.

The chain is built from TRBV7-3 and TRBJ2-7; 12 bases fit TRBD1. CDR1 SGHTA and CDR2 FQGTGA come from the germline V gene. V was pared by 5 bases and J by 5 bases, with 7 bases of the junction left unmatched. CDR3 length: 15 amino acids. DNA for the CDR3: TGTGCCAGCAGCCCAGTCGGGACAGGGGGCCACGAGCAGTACTTC. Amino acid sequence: CASSPVGTGGHEQYF.

CDR3 in DNA: TGTGCCAGCAGTTTCATGGACATCTACACCGGGGAGCTGTTTTTT. Its protein is CASSFMDIYTGELFF. The chain links TRBV5-4 to TRBJ2-2; D is possibly TRBD1 (5 bases). Germline V lookup: CDR1 SGHNT, CDR2 YYREEE (reference sequence). The V end was cut by 5 bases, the J end by 3 bases, with 14 bases between. CDR3 length: 15 residues.

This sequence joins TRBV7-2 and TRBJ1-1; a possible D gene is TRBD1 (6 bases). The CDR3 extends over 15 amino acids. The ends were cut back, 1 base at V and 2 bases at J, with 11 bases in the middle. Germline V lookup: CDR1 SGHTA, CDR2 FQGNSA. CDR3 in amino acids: CASSLVRGRNTEAFF. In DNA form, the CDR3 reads TGTGCCAGCAGCTTAGTCAGGGGTCGTAACACTGAAGCTTTCTTT.

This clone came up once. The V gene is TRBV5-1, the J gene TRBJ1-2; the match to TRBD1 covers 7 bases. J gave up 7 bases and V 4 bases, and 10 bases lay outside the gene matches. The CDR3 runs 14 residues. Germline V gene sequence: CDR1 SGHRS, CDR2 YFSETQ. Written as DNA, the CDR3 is TGCGCCAGCAGCCCATTGCAGGGGGTCAGTGGCTACACCTTC. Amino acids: CASSPLQGVSGYTF.

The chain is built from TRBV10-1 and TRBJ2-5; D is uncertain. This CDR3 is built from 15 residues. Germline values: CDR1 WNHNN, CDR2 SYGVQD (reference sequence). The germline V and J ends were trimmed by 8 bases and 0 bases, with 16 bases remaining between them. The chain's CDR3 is CASLHATLYQETQYF. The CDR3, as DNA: TGCGCCAGCCTTCATGCGACACTGTACCAAGAGACCCAGTACTTC.

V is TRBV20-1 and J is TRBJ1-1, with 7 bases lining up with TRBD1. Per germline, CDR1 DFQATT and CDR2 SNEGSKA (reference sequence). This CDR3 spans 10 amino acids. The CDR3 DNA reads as TGCAGAGCTCAGGGGGAACTAGCTTTCTTT. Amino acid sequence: CRAQGELAFF.

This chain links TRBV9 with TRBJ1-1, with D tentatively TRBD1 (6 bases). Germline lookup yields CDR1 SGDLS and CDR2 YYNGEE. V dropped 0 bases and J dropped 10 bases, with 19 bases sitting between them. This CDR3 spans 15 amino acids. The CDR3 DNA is TGTGCCAGCAGCGTAGGGGCAGGACAACCACAGGGAGCTTTCTTT. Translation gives CASSVGAGQPQGAFF.

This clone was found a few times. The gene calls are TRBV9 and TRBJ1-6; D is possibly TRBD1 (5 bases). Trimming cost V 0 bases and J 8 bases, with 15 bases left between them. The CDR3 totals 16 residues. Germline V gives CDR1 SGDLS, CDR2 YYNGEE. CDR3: CASSVGGRGIDSPLHF. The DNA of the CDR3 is TGTGCCAGCAGCGTAGGAGGCCGGGGGATTGATTCACCCCTCCACTTT.

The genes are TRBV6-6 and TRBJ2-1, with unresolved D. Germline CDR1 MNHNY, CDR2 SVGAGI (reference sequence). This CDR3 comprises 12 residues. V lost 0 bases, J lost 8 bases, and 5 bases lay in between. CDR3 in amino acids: CASSYSQDEQFF. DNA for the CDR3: TGTGCCAGCAGTTACTCGCAGGATGAGCAGTTCTTC.

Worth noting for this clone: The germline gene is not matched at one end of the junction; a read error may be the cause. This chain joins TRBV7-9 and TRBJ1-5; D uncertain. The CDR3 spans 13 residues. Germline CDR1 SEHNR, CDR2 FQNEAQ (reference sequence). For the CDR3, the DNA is TGTGCCAGCAGCTTAGGTAGCAATCAGCCCCAGAATTTT. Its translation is CASSLGSNQPQNF. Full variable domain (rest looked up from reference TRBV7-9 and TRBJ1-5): DTGVSQNPRHKITKRGQNVTFRCDPISEHNRLYWYRQTLGQGPEFLTYFQNEAQLEKSRLLSDRFSAERPKGSFSTLEIQRTEQGDSAMYLCASSLGSNQPQNFGDGTRLSIL.

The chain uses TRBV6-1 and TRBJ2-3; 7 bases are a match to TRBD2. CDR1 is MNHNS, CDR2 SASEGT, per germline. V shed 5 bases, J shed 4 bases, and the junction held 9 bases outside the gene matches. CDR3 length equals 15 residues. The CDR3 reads CASSSGTGGPDTQYF. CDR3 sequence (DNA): TGTGCCAGCAGTAGCGGGACCGGAGGTCCAGATACGCAGTATTTT.

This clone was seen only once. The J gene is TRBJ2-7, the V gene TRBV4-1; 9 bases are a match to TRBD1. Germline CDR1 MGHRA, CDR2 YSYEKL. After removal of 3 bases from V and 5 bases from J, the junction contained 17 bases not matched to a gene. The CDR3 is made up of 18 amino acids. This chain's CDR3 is CASSHDGTGIVGPHEQYF. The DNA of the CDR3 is TGCGCCAGCAGCCACGACGGGACAGGGATAGTGGGCCCCCACGAGCAGTACTTC.

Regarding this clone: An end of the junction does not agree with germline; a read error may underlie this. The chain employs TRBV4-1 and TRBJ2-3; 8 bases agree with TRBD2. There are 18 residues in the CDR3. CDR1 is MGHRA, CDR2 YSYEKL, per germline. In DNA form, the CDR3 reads TGCGCCATCAGCCAAGATTATGTTAGCGGGGTGGGCACAGATACGCAGTATTTT. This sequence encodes CAISQDYVSGVGTDTQYF.

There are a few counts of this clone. CDR3 loop: CASGAGWNEQFF. CDR3 DNA sequence: TGTGCCAGTGGAGCGGGGTGGAATGAGCAGTTCTTC. The chain links TRBV19 to TRBJ2-1; TRBD2 matches 7 bases. Trimming removed 8 bases from V and 7 bases from J; junction bases left unmatched: 5. Germline-derived CDR1 and CDR2 are LNHDA and SQIVND (reference sequence). The CDR3 extends over 12 amino acids.

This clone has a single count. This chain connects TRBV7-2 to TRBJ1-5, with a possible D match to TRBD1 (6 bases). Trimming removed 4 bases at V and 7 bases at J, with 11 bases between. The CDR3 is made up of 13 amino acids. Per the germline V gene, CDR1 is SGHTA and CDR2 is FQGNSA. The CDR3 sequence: CASSWRGGQPQHF. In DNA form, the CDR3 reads TGTGCCAGCAGCTGGCGGGGGGGCCAGCCCCAGCATTTT.

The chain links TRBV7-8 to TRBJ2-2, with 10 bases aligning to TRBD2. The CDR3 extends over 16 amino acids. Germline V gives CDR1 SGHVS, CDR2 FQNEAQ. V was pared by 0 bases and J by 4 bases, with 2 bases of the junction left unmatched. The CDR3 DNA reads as TGTGCCAGCAGCTTAGCGCTAGCGGGAGTCACCGGGGAGCTGTTTTTT. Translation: CASSLALAGVTGELFF. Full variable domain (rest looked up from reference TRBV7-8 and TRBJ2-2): GAGVSQSPRYKVAKRGQDVALRCDPISGHVSLFWYQQALGQGPEFLTYFQNEAQLDKSGLPSDRFFAERPEGSVSTLKIQRTQQEDSAVYLCASSLALAGVTGELFFGEGSRLTVL.

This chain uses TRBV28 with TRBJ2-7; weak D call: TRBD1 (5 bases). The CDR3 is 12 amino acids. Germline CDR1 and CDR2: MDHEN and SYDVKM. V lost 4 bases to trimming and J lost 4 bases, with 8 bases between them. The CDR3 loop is CASSSNRYEQYF. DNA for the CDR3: TGTGCCAGCAGTTCAAACAGGTACGAGCAGTACTTC.

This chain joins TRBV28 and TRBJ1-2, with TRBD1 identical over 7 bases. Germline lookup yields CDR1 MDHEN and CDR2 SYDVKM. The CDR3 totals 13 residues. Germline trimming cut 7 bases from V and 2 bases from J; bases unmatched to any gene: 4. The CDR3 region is CASTLGQNYGYTF. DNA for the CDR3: TGTGCCAGCACCCTGGGACAGAACTATGGCTACACCTTC.

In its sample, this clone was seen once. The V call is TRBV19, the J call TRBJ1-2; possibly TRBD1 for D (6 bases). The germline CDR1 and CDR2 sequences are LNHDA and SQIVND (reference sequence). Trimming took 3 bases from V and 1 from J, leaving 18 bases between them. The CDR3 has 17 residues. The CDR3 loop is CASSIVVSGHLNYGYTF. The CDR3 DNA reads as TGTGCCAGTAGTATCGTTGTGTCGGGACACCTTAACTATGGCTACACCTTC.

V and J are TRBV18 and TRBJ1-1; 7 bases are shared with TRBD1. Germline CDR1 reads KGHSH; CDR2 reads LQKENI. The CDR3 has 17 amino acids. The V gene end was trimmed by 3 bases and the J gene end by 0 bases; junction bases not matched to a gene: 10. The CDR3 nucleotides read TGTGCCAGCTCACCCCTACCGACAGGGAAAATGAACACTGAAGCTTTCTTT. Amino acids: CASSPLPTGKMNTEAFF. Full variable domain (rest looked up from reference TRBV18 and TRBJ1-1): NAGVMQNPRHLVRRRGQEARLRCSPMKGHSHVYWYRQLPEEGLKFMVYLQKENIIDESGMPKERFSAEFPKEGPSILRIQQVVRGDSAAYFCASSPLPTGKMNTEAFFGQGTRLTVV.

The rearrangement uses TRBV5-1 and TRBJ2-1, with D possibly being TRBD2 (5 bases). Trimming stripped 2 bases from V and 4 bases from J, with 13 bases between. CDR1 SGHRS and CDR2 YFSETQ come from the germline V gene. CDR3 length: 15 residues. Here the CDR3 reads CASSFTTGIYNEQFF. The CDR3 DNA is TGCGCCAGCAGCTTCACGACGGGAATTTACAATGAGCAGTTCTTC.

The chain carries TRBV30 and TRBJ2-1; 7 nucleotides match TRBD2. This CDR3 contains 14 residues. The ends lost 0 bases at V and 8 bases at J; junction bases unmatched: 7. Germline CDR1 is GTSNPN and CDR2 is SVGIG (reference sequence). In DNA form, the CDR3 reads TGTGCCTGGAGTGTTTGGCGGGAGATCCATGAGCAGTTCTTC. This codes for CAWSVWREIHEQFF.

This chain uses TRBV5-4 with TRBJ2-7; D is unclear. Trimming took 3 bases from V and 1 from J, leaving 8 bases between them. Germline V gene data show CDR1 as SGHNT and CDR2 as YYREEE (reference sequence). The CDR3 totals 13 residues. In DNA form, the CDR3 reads TGTGCCAGCAGCTCCTCGCTATCCTACGAGCAGTACTTC. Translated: CASSSSLSYEQYF. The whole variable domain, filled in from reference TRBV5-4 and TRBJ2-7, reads ETGVTQSPTHLIKTRGQQVTLRCSSQSGHNTVSWYQQALGQGPQFIFQYYREEENGRGNFPPRFSGLQFPNYSSELNVNALELDDSALYLCASSSSLSYEQYFGPGTRLTVT.

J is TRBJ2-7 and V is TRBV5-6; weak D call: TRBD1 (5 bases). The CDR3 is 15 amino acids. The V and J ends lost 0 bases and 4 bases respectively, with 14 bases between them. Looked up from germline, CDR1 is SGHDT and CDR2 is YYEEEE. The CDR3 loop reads CASSLGYQGQYEQYF. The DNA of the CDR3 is TGTGCCAGCAGCTTGGGGTATCAGGGCCAATACGAGCAGTACTTC. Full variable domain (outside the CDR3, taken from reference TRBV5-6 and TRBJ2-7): DAGVTQSPTHLIKTRGQQVTLRCSPKSGHDTVSWYQQALGQGPQFIFQYYEEEERQRGNFPDRFSGHQFPNYSSELNVNALLLGDSALYLCASSLGYQGQYEQYFGPGTRLTVT.

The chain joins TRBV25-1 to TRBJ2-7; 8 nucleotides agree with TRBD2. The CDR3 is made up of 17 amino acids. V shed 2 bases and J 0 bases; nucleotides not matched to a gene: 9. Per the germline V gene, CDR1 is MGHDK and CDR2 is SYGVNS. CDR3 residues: CASSEVPLAGRSYEQYF. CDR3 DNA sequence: TGTGCCAGCAGTGAAGTCCCGCTAGCGGGCCGCTCCTACGAGCAGTACTTC.

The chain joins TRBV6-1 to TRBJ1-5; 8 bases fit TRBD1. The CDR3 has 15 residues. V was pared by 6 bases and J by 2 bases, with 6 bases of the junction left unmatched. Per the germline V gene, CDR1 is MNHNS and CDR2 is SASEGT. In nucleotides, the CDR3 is TGTGCCAGCAGGCCTCCGGGACAGGGCAATCAGCCCCAGCATTTT. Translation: CASRPPGQGNQPQHF.

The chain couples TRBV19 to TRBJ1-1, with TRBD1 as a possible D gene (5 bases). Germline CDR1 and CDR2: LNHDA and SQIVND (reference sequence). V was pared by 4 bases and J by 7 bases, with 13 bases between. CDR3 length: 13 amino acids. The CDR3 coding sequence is TGTGCCAGTAGTAAAGACAGCGAGTTTGAAGCTTTCTTT. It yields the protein CASSKDSEFEAFF. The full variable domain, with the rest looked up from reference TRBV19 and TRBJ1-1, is DGGITQSPKYLFRKEGQNVTLSCEQNLNHDAMYWYRQDPGQGLRLIYYSQIVNDFQKGDIAEGYSVSREKKESFPLTVTSAQKNPTAFYLCASSKDSEFEAFFGQGTRLTVV.